This T cell receptor beta chain was found in a study of blood T cell repertoires in COVID-19. The data were produced by immunoSEQ multiplex PCR, yet TCRdb's version contains in-frame clones alone and is incomplete. Of 250,000 to 300,000 clones listed, 86% were seen once; the top ten hold less than 4%. Deletions cut 5 bases from V and 2 bases from J, with 17 bases between. The CDR3 totals 16 residues. Germline V gene data show CDR1 as MGHDK and CDR2 as SYGVNS. The genes are TRBV25-1 and TRBJ2-3; possible D gene TRBD2, 6 bases. The origin of this receptor is a man aged 18-30 years with active or convalescent COVID-19. The sequenced sample was peripheral blood. The CDR3 bases are TGTGCCAGCAGTTACCCAAATAGCGGCTTCACAGATACGCAGTATTTT. Protein product: CASSYPNSGFTDTQYF.